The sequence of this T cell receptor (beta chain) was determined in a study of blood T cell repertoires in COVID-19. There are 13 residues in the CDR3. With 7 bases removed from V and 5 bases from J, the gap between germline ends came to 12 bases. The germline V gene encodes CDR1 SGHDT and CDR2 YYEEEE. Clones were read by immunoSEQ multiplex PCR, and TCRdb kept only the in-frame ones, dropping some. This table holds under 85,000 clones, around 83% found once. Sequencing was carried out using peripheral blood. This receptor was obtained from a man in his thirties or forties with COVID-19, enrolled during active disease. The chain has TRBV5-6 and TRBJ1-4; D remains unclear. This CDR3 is CASAGEGNEKLFF. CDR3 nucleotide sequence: TGTGCCAGCGCTGGGGAGGGAAATGAAAAACTGTTTTTT.